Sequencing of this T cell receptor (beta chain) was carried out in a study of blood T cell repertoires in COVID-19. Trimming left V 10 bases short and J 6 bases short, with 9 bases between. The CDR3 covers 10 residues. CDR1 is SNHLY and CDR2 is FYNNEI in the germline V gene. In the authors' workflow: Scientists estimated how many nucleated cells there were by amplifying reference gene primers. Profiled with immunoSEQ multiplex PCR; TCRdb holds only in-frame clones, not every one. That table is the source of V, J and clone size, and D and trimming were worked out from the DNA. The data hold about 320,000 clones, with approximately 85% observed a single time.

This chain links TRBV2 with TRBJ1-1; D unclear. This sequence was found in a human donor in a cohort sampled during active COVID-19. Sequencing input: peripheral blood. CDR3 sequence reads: CATSGPEAFF. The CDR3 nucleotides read TGTGCCACCTCCGGTCCTGAAGCTTTCTTT.